Following are 21 T cell receptor beta chains from one sample sequenced in a study of identical twins. Each CDR3 protein gets one entry after TCRdb re-called the 5' RACE reads with MiXCR. The data contain approximately 600,000 distinct CDR3 sequences, roughly 7.1% of them singletons. These data were also filed under a second study, of yellow fever vaccine responses in identical twins.

Specimen: PBMCs. All receptors derive from a woman between 18 and 30 years old in good health.

This chain uses TRBV7-8 with TRBJ2-7; TRBD2 aligns across 12 bases. The V gene end was trimmed by 3 bases and the J gene end by 4 bases; junction bases not matched to a gene: 4. The CDR3 contains 15 residues. Germline-derived CDR1 and CDR2 are SGHVS and FQNEAQ. Here the CDR3 reads CASSFPTSGGYEQYF. The DNA of the CDR3 is TGTGCCAGCAGCTTTCCGACTAGCGGGGGATACGAGCAGTACTTC.

There are many counts of this clonotype. The V and J genes are TRBV9 and TRBJ2-2, with D unresolved. The CDR3 covers 15 residues. V gave up 0 bases and J gave up 1 base, with 7 bases separating them. Germline loops: CDR1 SGDLS, CDR2 YYNGEE. CDR3 coding DNA: TGTGCCAGCAGCGTAGCACGGGTGAACACCGGGGAGCTGTTTTTT. Its protein is CASSVARVNTGELFF.

This clonotype was seen at least ten times. The chain uses TRBV27 and TRBJ2-1; D possibly matches TRBD1 or TRBD2 (6 bases each). Germline V CDR1 and CDR2: MNHEY, SMNVEV (reference sequence). This CDR3 is 14 amino acids long. Trimming left V 4 bases short and J 8 bases short, with 15 bases between. CDR3: CASSWNREDDEQFF. The CDR3 region has the DNA TGTGCCAGCAGTTGGAACAGGGAGGATGATGAGCAGTTCTTC.

This clonotype was counted a few times. This sequence joins TRBV3-1 and TRBJ2-5; 10 bases line up with TRBD2. Germline V gene lookup returns CDR1 LGHDT and CDR2 YNNKEL (reference sequence). This CDR3 comprises 16 residues. V dropped 3 bases and J dropped 4; count of bases not matched to a gene: 8. This chain's CDR3 is CASSQGLAIRGETQYF. CDR3 nucleotides: TGTGCCAGCAGCCAGGGACTAGCGATAAGGGGAGAGACCCAGTACTTC.

The rearrangement links TRBV7-8 to TRBJ1-4; D possibly corresponds to TRBD1 (6 bases). This CDR3 spans 14 amino acids. Trimming stripped 2 bases from V and 7 bases from J, with 11 bases between. CDR1 SGHVS and CDR2 FQNEAQ come from the germline V gene. The CDR3 DNA sequence: TGTGCCAGCAGCTTACAACTCAGGGGTGAAAAACTGTTTTTT. Residues: CASSLQLRGEKLFF.

The chain employs TRBV28 and TRBJ2-5, with 9 positions matching TRBD1. After removal of 8 bases from V and 2 bases from J, the junction contained 6 bases not matched to a gene. Germline assignment: CDR1 MDHEN and CDR2 SYDVKM. The CDR3 contains 14 residues. Here the CDR3 DNA reads TGTGCCAGCCTAGGGACAGGGATACAAGAGACCCAGTACTTC. This translates into CASLGTGIQETQYF.

This clonotype was detected ten times or more. This chain links TRBV5-1 with TRBJ2-3, with 7 nucleotides matching TRBD2. After removal of 3 bases from V and 8 bases from J, the junction contained 9 bases not matched to a gene. The CDR3 covers 14 residues. Germline loops: CDR1 SGHRS, CDR2 YFSETQ. This chain's CDR3 is CASSSATGGGTQYF. CDR3 bases: TGCGCCAGCAGCTCCGCTACTGGGGGGGGTACGCAGTATTTT.

V usage is TRBV5-6 and J usage is TRBJ2-7, with no clear D. Germline V gene data show CDR1 as SGHDT and CDR2 as YYEEEE. V was shortened by 0 bases and J by 4 bases, with 8 bases between the two germline ends. The CDR3 runs 13 residues. CDR3 region: CASSLEGTYEQYV. The CDR3 DNA reads as TGTGCCAGCAGCTTGGAGGGTACTTACGAGCAGTACGTC.

The chain couples TRBV12-3 or TRBV12-4 to TRBJ1-2; 8 positions agree with TRBD1. V lost 5 bases to trimming and J lost 8 bases; unmatched junction nucleotides: 7. This CDR3 has 13 residues. The chain's CDR3 is CASSPQGAGGYTF. The CDR3 nucleotides read TGTGCCAGCAGTCCCCAGGGGGCCGGGGGCTACACCTTC.

This clonotype showed up many times. The chain recombines TRBV4-1 with TRBJ2-1; D gene ambiguous. Germline V gene sequence: CDR1 MGHRA, CDR2 YSYEKL. The CDR3 contains 15 residues. Trimming pared 1 base from V and 3 bases from J, leaving 10 bases between. CDR3: CASSQVYQNYNEQFF. In nucleotides, the CDR3 is TGCGCCAGCAGCCAAGTGTATCAGAACTACAATGAGCAGTTCTTC.

This clonotype was recorded a few times. The chain recombines TRBV20-1 with TRBJ2-7; TRBD1 aligns across 8 bases. This CDR3 is built from 13 residues. The V gene's germline CDR1 is DFQATT and CDR2 SNEGSKA (reference sequence). The junction had 4 bases not matched to a gene; V was cut back by 6 bases and J by 0 bases. The CDR3 nucleotides read TGCAGTGCAGAGGACAGGGCCTCCTACGAGCAGTACGTC. It yields the protein CSAEDRASYEQYV.

In its sample, this clonotype was seen a few times. V usage is TRBV4-1 and J usage is TRBJ2-7, with 8 nucleotides matching TRBD2. Germline V gene lookup returns CDR1 MGHRA and CDR2 YSYEKL. V lost 2 bases to trimming and J lost 3 bases; unmatched junction nucleotides: 9. This CDR3 comprises 16 residues. For the CDR3, the DNA is TGCGCCAGCAGCCAACCCACGGAACTAGCGGTCTACGAGCAGTACTTC. Translated, it gives CASSQPTELAVYEQYF.

The chain uses TRBV2 and TRBJ1-5; D might be TRBD1 (6 bases). This CDR3 is built from 14 residues. The V end was cut by 1 base, the J end by 2 bases, with 6 bases between. Germline assignment: CDR1 SNHLY and CDR2 FYNNEI. The CDR3 DNA reads TGTGCCAGCAGTGAAGACAGGGGCAATCAGCCCCAGCATTTT. Its translation is CASSEDRGNQPQHF.

In nucleotides, the CDR3 is TGTGCCAGCAGCACGGGACAGGGTATATGGTACGAGCAGTACTTC. It is translated as CASSTGQGIWYEQYF. The gene calls are TRBV7-6 and TRBJ2-7, with 9 bases lining up with TRBD1. The CDR3 covers 15 residues. V lost 5 bases, J lost 4 bases, and 9 bases stayed unmatched. Germline CDR1 and CDR2: SGHVS and FNYEAQ. The entire variable domain, with the rest obtained from reference TRBV7-6 and TRBJ2-7, is as follows: GAGVSQSPRYKVTKRGQDVALRCDPISGHVSLYWYRQALGQGPEFLTYFNYEAQQDKSGLPNDRFSAERPEGSISTLTIQRTEQRDSAMYRCASSTGQGIWYEQYFGPGTRLTVT.

The genes are TRBV12-3 or TRBV12-4 and TRBJ1-5; D is undetermined. The V end was cut by 1 base, the J end by 5 bases, with 15 bases between. There are 16 residues in the CDR3. The CDR3 nucleotides are TGTGCCAGCAGTTTAGGAAGGAGGTTTTGGGATCAGCCCCAGCATTTT. Amino acid sequence: CASSLGRRFWDQPQHF.

This clonotype has at least ten counts. The rearrangement links TRBV12-3 or TRBV12-4 to TRBJ2-7; unclear D gene. V was pared by 5 bases and J by 4 bases, with 21 bases between. The CDR3 spans 16 residues. DNA for the CDR3: TGTGCCAGCAGTCAGTACTCCGGACCCCTTTTATACGAGCAGTACTTC. This gives the protein CASSQYSGPLLYEQYF.

There are many counts of this clonotype. The CDR3, as DNA: TGTGCCAGCAGCTTAGACGGGTTGGGGAATTCACCCCTCCACTTT. Protein product: CASSLDGLGNSPLHF. The chain combines TRBV7-9 with TRBJ1-6; no clear D gene. The CDR3 sequence is 15 residues long. Trimming took 1 base from V and 7 from J, leaving 11 bases between them. The germline CDR1 and CDR2 sequences are SEHNR and FQNEAQ (reference sequence).

This clonotype was detected many times. The chain joins TRBV12-3 or TRBV12-4 to TRBJ1-1; D gene unclear. V dropped 7 bases and J dropped 7 bases, with 13 bases sitting between them. The CDR3 sequence is 12 residues long. The CDR3 loop is CASIPPLGEAFF. CDR3 DNA: TGTGCCAGCATACCCCCGCTGGGTGAAGCTTTCTTT.

This clonotype was seen a handful of times. The J gene is TRBJ1-2, the V gene TRBV28; 8 nucleotides align to TRBD1. CDR1 is MDHEN and CDR2 is SYDVKM in the germline V gene. V gave up 5 bases and J gave up 5 bases; unmatched junction bases: 10. The CDR3 is made up of 15 amino acids. CDR3 amino acids: CASSTGGPVLYGYTF. As DNA, the CDR3 is TGTGCCAGCAGTACAGGGGGACCCGTCCTTTATGGCTACACCTTC.

This clonotype was seen a few times. The chain links TRBV20-1 to TRBJ2-4; D is perhaps TRBD2 (6 bases). The V gene lost 3 bases and the J gene lost 3 bases, with 24 bases spanning the gap. Germline V gene data show CDR1 as DFQATT and CDR2 as SNEGSKA (reference sequence). The CDR3 spans 18 residues. CDR3 nucleotide sequence: TGCAGTGCTAGGAGGTTGGAGGGCGCAGGGAGAGTCAAAAACATTCAGTACTTC. This translates into CSARRLEGAGRVKNIQYF.

The chain joins TRBV7-2 to TRBJ1-6; D is ambiguous. V was shortened by 4 bases and J by 10 bases, with 11 bases between the two germline ends. There are 13 residues in the CDR3. CDR1 is SGHTA, CDR2 FQGNSA, per germline. For the CDR3, the DNA is TGTGCCAGCAGCTCCGTGGGCGGGTCACCCCTCCACTTT. It yields the protein CASSSVGGSPLHF.